The present T cell receptor beta chain was sequenced within a study of T-cell memory formation after mild COVID-19. Study-wide results and caveats: Clones that contracted clustered mainly in CM and EM if CD4+ and in EMRA if CD8+.

This clonotype was observed a few times. Antigen unknown. Looked up from germline, CDR1 is SGHNT and CDR2 is YENEEA. The length of the CDR3 is 18 residues. Trimming took 0 bases from V and 4 from J; bases not matched to a gene: 7. TCRdb called the 5' RACE reads again in MiXCR, with one record for every CDR3 protein. The sample consists of roughly 150,000 distinct CDR3 sequences, under 30% of them appearing once. The chain couples TRBV11-3 to TRBJ2-3; the match to TRBD2 covers 13 bases. The sample comprised PBMCs or a T cell subset sorted from them (not recorded which). The source is an adult woman who had mild COVID-19 (a few samples of this study predate the infection). Cell type and time point are not known. Written as DNA, the CDR3 is TGTGCCAGCAGCTTAGAGGCACTAGCGGGAGGGCCGTCAGATACGCAGTATTTT. Residues: CASSLEALAGGPSDTQYF.